One T cell receptor beta chain is described in this entry. This sample is part of a study of blood T cell repertoires in COVID-19. The overall study: T cells, B-cell-depleted T cells, or PBMCs provided the cDNA or gDNA that served as material.

Original methodology: Estimation of nucleated cell counts relied on the amplification of reference gene primers. Clones were sequenced by immunoSEQ multiplex PCR, and TCRdb holds only the in-frame ones, with some missing. From that table come the V and J calls and clone size; the DNA was used to work out D and trimming. Here the sample spans 310,000 or so clones, about 91% being singletons. CDR3 length equals 15 residues. Trimming cost V 5 bases and J 5 bases; bases outside gene matches: 9. CDR1 is MNHEY, CDR2 SMNVEV, per germline (reference sequence). Participants were aged about 18 to 90 years, lived in some 23 US areas, and enrolled virtually. Among Cohort 3 donors, those recovered had two negative PCRs, clearance, or symptom resolution.

The TCR sequence derives from a woman under 30 who had recovered from COVID-19. The rearrangement joins TRBV27 to TRBJ1-5; 7 nucleotides line up with TRBD1. Input material: PBMCs or T cells enriched from blood (not recorded which). CDR3 amino acids: CASSRQGSGYQPQHF. The CDR3 DNA reads TGTGCCAGCAGTAGACAGGGCTCCGGGTATCAGCCCCAGCATTTT.